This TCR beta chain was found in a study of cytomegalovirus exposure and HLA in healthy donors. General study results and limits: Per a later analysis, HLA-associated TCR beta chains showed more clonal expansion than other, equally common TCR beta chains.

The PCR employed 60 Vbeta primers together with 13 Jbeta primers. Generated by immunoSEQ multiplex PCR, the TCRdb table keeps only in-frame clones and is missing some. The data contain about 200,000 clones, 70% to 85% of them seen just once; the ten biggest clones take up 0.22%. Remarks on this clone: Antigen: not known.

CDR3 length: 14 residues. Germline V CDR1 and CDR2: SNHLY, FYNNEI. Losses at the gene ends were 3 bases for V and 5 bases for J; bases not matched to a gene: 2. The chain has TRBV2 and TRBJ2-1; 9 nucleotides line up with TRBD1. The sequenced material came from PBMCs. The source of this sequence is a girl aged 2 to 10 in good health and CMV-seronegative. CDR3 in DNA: TGTGCCAGCAGTGAGAGGACAGGGGACAATGAGCAGTTCTTC. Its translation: CASSERTGDNEQFF.